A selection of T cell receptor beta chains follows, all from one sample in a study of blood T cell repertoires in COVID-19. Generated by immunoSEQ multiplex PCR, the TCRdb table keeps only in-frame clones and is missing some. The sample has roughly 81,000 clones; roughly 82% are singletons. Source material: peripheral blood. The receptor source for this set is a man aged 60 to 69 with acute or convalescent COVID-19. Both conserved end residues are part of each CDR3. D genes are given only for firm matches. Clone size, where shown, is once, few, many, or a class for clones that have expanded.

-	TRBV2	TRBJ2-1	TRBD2	CASRVTSGGSREQFF	TGTGCCAGCAGAGTCACTAGCGGGGGGTCTAGGGAGCAGTTCTTC
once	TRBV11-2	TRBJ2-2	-	CASSSDTGSGGELFF	TGTGCCAGCAGCTCCGATACAGGGTCAGGCGGGGAGCTGTTTTTT
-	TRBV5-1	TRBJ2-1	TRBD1	CASSLQGVTYNEQFF	TGCGCCAGCAGCCTCCAGGGGGTCACCTACAATGAGCAGTTCTTC
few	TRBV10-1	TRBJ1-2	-	CASSGAGGYTF	TGCGCCAGCAGTGGAGCCGGTGGCTACACCTTC
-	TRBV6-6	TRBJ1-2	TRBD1	CASRPGGGYTF	TGTGCCAGCAGACCAGGGGGGGGCTACACCTTC
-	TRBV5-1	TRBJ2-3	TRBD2	CASSPGGFNTDTQYF	TGCGCCAGCAGCCCGGGAGGATTCAACACAGATACGCAGTATTTT
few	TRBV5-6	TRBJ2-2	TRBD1	CASSSRDRATGELFF	TGTGCCAGCAGCTCGAGGGACAGGGCTACCGGGGAGCTGTTTTTT
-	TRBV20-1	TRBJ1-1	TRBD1	CSASPRGQGYTEAFF	TGCAGTGCTAGTCCAAGAGGACAGGGATACACTGAAGCTTTCTTT
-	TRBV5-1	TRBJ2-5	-	CASSSTGGGGETQYF	TGCGCCAGCAGCTCTACGGGAGGAGGGGGAGAGACCCAGTACTTC
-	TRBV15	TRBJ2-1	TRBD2	CATSTGTSGLNEQFF	TGTGCCACCAGCACCGGGACTAGCGGATTGAATGAGCAGTTCTTC
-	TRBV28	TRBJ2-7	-	CASIPDRRAYEQYF	TGTGCCAGCATTCCAGACAGGCGGGCCTACGAGCAGTACTTC
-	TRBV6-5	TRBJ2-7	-	CASSYKGDSYEQYF	TGTGCCAGCAGTTATAAGGGGGATTCCTACGAGCAGTACTTC
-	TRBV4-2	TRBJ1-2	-	CASSQGTANYGYTF	TGTGCCAGCAGCCAAGGGACAGCCAACTATGGCTACACCTTC
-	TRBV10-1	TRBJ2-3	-	CASSGGPKGPTDTQYF	TGCGCCAGCAGTGGGGGCCCAAAGGGGCCGACAGATACGCAGTATTTT
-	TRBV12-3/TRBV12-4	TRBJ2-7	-	CASSLDFGYEQYF	TGTGCCAGCAGTTTAGATTTCGGTTACGAGCAGTACTTC
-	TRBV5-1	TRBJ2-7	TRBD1	CASSSAGTGIYEQYF	TGCGCCAGCAGTAGCGCCGGGACAGGGATCTACGAGCAGTACTTC
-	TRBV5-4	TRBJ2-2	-	CASSGTVTGELFF	TGTGCCAGCAGCGGGACTGTCACCGGGGAGCTGTTTTTT
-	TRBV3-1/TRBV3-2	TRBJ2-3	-	CASSPASAANTQYF	TGTGCCAGCAGCCCGGCTAGTGCGGCAAATACGCAGTATTTT
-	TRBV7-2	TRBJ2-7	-	CASSSRVGSYEQYF	TGTGCCAGCAGCTCTAGAGTGGGTTCCTACGAGCAGTACTTC
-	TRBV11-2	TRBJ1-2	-	CASSFSLGVNYGYTF	TGTGCCAGCAGCTTTTCTCTCGGGGTTAACTATGGCTACACCTTC